This entry lists 24 T cell receptor beta chains sequenced from one sample in a study of graft-versus-host responses after intestinal transplantation. Data came from immunoSEQ multiplex PCR; TCRdb stores just in-frame clones and leaves some out. The sample has 50,000 or so clones, 80% to 95% seen once. No cognate antigen is known for these TCRs. The source material was unstimulated CD4+ T cells sorted from spleen or lymph node cells, sampled before transplant. The receptors come from a human donor who was the organ donor for an intestinal transplant.

This chain connects TRBV9 to TRBJ1-1; D not certain. V dropped 0 bases and J dropped 5 bases, with 14 bases sitting between them. Germline V gene lookup returns CDR1 SGDLS and CDR2 YYNGEE. The CDR3 runs 15 residues. The CDR3 region has the DNA TGTGCCAGCAGCGTAGGAGTCAGAATGGCGACTGAAGCTTTCTTT. This translates into CASSVGVRMATEAFF.

V usage is TRBV30 and J usage is TRBJ1-1; TRBD1 might be the D (6 bases). This CDR3 spans 15 amino acids. V shed 4 bases and J shed 1 base, with 16 bases lying between them. From germline, CDR1 is GTSNPN and CDR2 SVGIG (reference sequence). CDR3 protein: CAWTIGGAGNTEAFF. Written as DNA, the CDR3 is TGTGCCTGGACCATAGGGGGGGCGGGGAACACTGAAGCTTTCTTT. The whole variable domain, filled in from reference TRBV30 and TRBJ1-1, reads SQTIHQWPATLVQPVGSPLSLECTVEGTSNPNLYWYRQAAGRGLQLLFYSVGIGQISSEVPQNLSASRPQDRQFILSSKKLLLSDSGFYLCAWTIGGAGNTEAFFGQGTRLTVV.

This chain uses TRBV6-6 with TRBJ1-4, with TRBD1 as a possible D gene (5 bases). This CDR3 spans 15 amino acids. V was trimmed by 0 bases and J by 5 bases, leaving 10 bases between them. Germline loops: CDR1 MNHNY, CDR2 SVGAGI (reference sequence). This CDR3 reads CASSYSNGGNEKLFF. The CDR3, as DNA: TGTGCCAGCAGTTACTCGAATGGGGGGAATGAAAAACTGTTTTTT.

V and J are TRBV14 and TRBJ2-5; TRBD1 matches at 7 bases. Per the germline V gene, CDR1 is SGHDN and CDR2 is FVKESK. The CDR3 runs to 13 residues. Trimming at V came to 6 bases and at J to 5 bases, leaving 6 bases not matched to a gene. CDR3 in amino acids: CASSPTGRETQYF. CDR3 nucleotide sequence: TGTGCCAGCAGTCCGACAGGGCGGGAGACCCAGTACTTC. Filled out from reference TRBV14 and TRBJ2-5, the complete variable domain reads EAGVTQFPSHSVIEKGQTVTLRCDPISGHDNLYWYRRVMGKEIKFLLHFVKESKQDESGMPNNRFLAERTGGTYSTLKVQPAELEDSGVYFCASSPTGRETQYFGPGTRLLVL.

This rearrangement joins TRBV7-9 to TRBJ1-1; D may be TRBD1 (6 bases). CDR1 and CDR2 from the germline V gene are SEHNR and FQNEAQ (reference sequence). This CDR3 contains 13 residues. Between the trimmed V and J ends, which lost 4 bases and 1 base, there was a span of 7 bases. The CDR3 spells CASSYRENTEAFF. As DNA, the CDR3 is TGTGCCAGCAGCTACAGGGAGAACACTGAAGCTTTCTTT. The variable domain in full, completed from reference TRBV7-9 and TRBJ1-1, reads DTGVSQNPRHKITKRGQNVTFRCDPISEHNRLYWYRQTLGQGPEFLTYFQNEAQLEKSRLLSDRFSAERPKGSFSTLEIQRTEQGDSAMYLCASSYRENTEAFFGQGTRLTVV.

This clone was seen more than once but under ten times. The rearrangement joins TRBV10-3 to TRBJ1-1; possibly TRBD1 for D (6 bases). The germline V gene has CDR1 ENHRY and CDR2 SYGVKD. The CDR3 runs to 11 residues. Deletions cut 5 bases from V and 8 bases from J, with 9 bases between. The CDR3 DNA is TGTGCCATCAGTCAGGGGAGCGAAGCTTTCTTT. This codes for CAISQGSEAFF.

This clone was seen only once. CDR3 sequence: CASRTSGSTDTQYF. The DNA of the CDR3 is TGTGCCAGCAGGACTAGCGGGTCCACAGATACGCAGTATTTT. This chain links TRBV6-5 with TRBJ2-3, with TRBD2 matching 10 bases. Germline-derived CDR1 and CDR2 are MNHEY and SVGAGI. V dropped 6 bases and J dropped 2; count of bases not matched to a gene: 2. The CDR3 is 14 residues long.

The V and J genes are TRBV4-2 and TRBJ2-7; 9 nucleotides match TRBD1. Per germline, CDR1 LGHNA and CDR2 YNFKEQ. The CDR3 runs 15 residues. After removal of 1 base from V and 2 bases from J, the junction contained 3 bases not matched to a gene. CDR3 sequence reads: CASSQADRGTYEQYF. Written as DNA, the CDR3 is TGTGCCAGCAGCCAAGCGGACAGGGGCACCTACGAGCAGTACTTC.

This chain joins TRBV21-1 and TRBJ2-5. TRBV21-1 is classified as a pseudogene. The CDR3 length is 16 residues. The DNA for the CDR3 is TGTGCCAGCAGCAAAAAGGTTGGAAGGGCGCAAGAGACCCAGTACTTC. Translated: CASSKKVGRAQETQYF.

The CDR3 loop is CASRKFAYANTGELFF. In nucleotides, the CDR3 is TGTGCCAGCCGCAAGTTTGCCTACGCGAACACCGGGGAGCTGTTTTTT. The rearrangement joins TRBV28 to TRBJ2-2; D is undetermined. This CDR3 is 16 amino acids long. In germline, CDR1 is MDHEN, CDR2 SYDVKM. Deletions cut 8 bases from V and 0 bases from J, with 16 bases between.

V usage is TRBV5-6 and J usage is TRBJ2-2; D is uncertain. The CDR3 length is 16 residues. V lost 3 bases and J 2 bases, leaving 14 bases between the germline ends. The germline V gene has CDR1 SGHDT and CDR2 YYEEEE. CDR3 nucleotide sequence: TGTGCCAGCAGCTCCTTAGTTCTACTCAACACCGGGGAGCTGTTTTTT. Its protein is CASSSLVLLNTGELFF.

The rearrangement links TRBV30 to TRBJ2-7, with D perhaps TRBD1 (6 bases). CDR1 and CDR2 (germline): GTSNPN, SVGIG (reference sequence). The CDR3 totals 15 residues. Trimming stripped 0 bases from V and 3 bases from J, with 15 bases between. CDR3 sequence reads: CAWSVSLPQGYEQYF. CDR3 DNA sequence: TGTGCCTGGAGTGTATCCCTTCCACAGGGCTACGAGCAGTACTTC.

This chain joins TRBV11-2 and TRBJ1-1, with 10 bases that match TRBD1. Unmatched junction bases numbered 0, after V lost 4 bases and J lost 1 base. The CDR3 spans 14 residues. CDR1 and CDR2 (germline): SGHAT, FQNNGV. The CDR3 nucleotides are TGTGCCAGCAGCTGGGACAGGGGGAACACTGAAGCTTTCTTT. This encodes CASSWDRGNTEAFF.

In regard to this clone: The germline gene is not matched at one end of the junction; a read error may be the cause. The chain joins TRBV28 to TRBJ2-2; possibly TRBD2 for D (7 bases). CDR3 length: 16 residues. Germline V CDR1 and CDR2: MDHEN, SYDVKM. DNA for the CDR3: TGTGCCCGCAGAGGGGGGGGGTTGGACAACACCGGGGAGCTGTTTTTT. It codes for CARRGGGLDNTGELFF.

This clone was counted a single time. The gene calls are TRBV7-3 and TRBJ2-7; D might be TRBD2 (6 bases). The CDR3 has 15 amino acids. V shed 1 base and J shed 2 bases, with 12 bases lying between them. Per germline, CDR1 SGHTA and CDR2 FQGTGA. For the CDR3, the DNA is TGTGCCAGCAGCTTAATGGCGGGATGGACCTACGAGCAGTACTTC. The encoded protein is CASSLMAGWTYEQYF.

The DNA for the CDR3 is TGTGCCACCGGGACAGGGACTAGCACAGATACGCAGTATTTT. It is translated as CATGTGTSTDTQYF. V is TRBV7-6 and J is TRBJ2-3; 9 nucleotides agree with TRBD1. The CDR3 sequence is 14 residues long. Germline assignment: CDR1 SGHVS and CDR2 FNYEAQ. V lost 10 bases to trimming and J lost 0 bases; unmatched junction nucleotides: 5.

This clone was seen only a few times. The V call is TRBV2, the J call TRBJ2-1; 11 positions agree with TRBD1. Germline CDR1 is SNHLY and CDR2 is FYNNEI. This CDR3 is 14 amino acids long. With 8 bases clipped from V and 9 bases from J, the junction kept 9 bases outside the gene matches. DNA for the CDR3: TGTGCCAGCGTACGGGACAGGGGGGTCGGTGAGCAGTTCTTC. It encodes CASVRDRGVGEQFF.

The gene calls are TRBV5-1 and TRBJ2-3; D uncertain. The CDR3 extends over 14 amino acids. Trimming removed 2 bases from V and 2 bases from J, with 9 bases in between. The germline V gene encodes CDR1 SGHRS and CDR2 YFSETQ. In nucleotides, the CDR3 is TGCGCCAGCAGCTTTGCTAGTCCCACAGATACGCAGTATTTT. Its protein product is CASSFASPTDTQYF.

The CDR3 region has the DNA TGTGCCATCCCTAGACTAGCGGGAGTAGGCACCGGGGAGCTGTTTTTT. Its protein is CAIPRLAGVGTGELFF. This chain joins TRBV27 and TRBJ2-2; 12 nucleotides agree with TRBD2. Germline loops: CDR1 MNHEY, CDR2 SMNVEV (reference sequence). CDR3 length equals 16 residues. With 10 bases clipped from V and 4 bases from J, the junction kept 10 bases outside the gene matches.

This chain connects TRBV7-2 to TRBJ2-5; TRBD2 agrees at 13 bases. CDR1 and CDR2 (germline): SGHTA, FQGNSA. J lost 4 bases, V lost 7 bases, and 3 bases had no gene match. The CDR3 covers 14 residues. The CDR3 DNA follows: TGTGCCAGCACCCGACTAGCGGGAGGAGAGACCCAGTACTTC. Translated: CASTRLAGGETQYF.

V gene TRBV4-2 combines with J gene TRBJ2-1; D gene unclear. This CDR3 is built from 16 residues. The germline gives CDR1 LGHNA, CDR2 YNFKEQ. Trimming stripped 0 bases from V and 0 bases from J, with 9 bases between. CDR3 sequence (DNA): TGTGCCAGCAGCCAAGATACGGCTAGCTCCTACAATGAGCAGTTCTTC. Translating gives CASSQDTASSYNEQFF.

The chain links TRBV30 to TRBJ1-2; TRBD1 aligns across 7 bases. Germline loops: CDR1 GTSNPN, CDR2 SVGIG (reference sequence). V gave up 0 bases and J gave up 7 bases; unmatched junction bases: 5. CDR3 size: 13 residues. CDR3 DNA sequence: TGTGCCTGGAGTGTGGAGGGGGCGGTTGGCTACACCTTC. Residues: CAWSVEGAVGYTF.

This clone was seen just once. One end of the junction is discordant with germline, which a read error may explain. The CDR3 nucleotides read TGTGCCAACAGTTACCGGGGGGGCAAAAATTCACCCCTCCACTTT. Its protein product is CANSYRGGKNSPLHF. This sequence joins TRBV6-6 and TRBJ1-6; tentative D call: TRBD1 (6 bases). This CDR3 comprises 15 residues. Germline CDR1 MNHNY, CDR2 SVGAGI (reference sequence).

This clone was observed a few times. The chain employs TRBV7-2 and TRBJ2-7; 7 bases are shared with TRBD2. CDR3 size: 15 residues. Germline assignment: CDR1 SGHTA and CDR2 FQGNSA. The J segment lost 0 bases and the V segment lost 1 base, leaving 3 bases of the junction unmatched. The CDR3 loop is CASSLGGGSSYEQYF. The CDR3 DNA reads as TGTGCCAGCAGCTTAGGAGGCGGGAGCTCCTACGAGCAGTACTTC.